A single sample is the source of the 26 T cell receptor beta chains below, sequenced in a study of graft-versus-host responses after intestinal transplantation. Antigens of these TCRs are unknown. Produced via immunoSEQ multiplex PCR; TCRdb's table is partial and in-frame only. The sample carries under 150,000 clones, around 95% recorded once. The sample here was unstimulated CD8+ T cells sorted from spleen or lymph node cells, taken before intestinal transplant. These receptors were taken from a human donor who received an intestinal transplant.

V gene TRBV28 combines with J gene TRBJ2-7; unclear D gene. This CDR3 comprises 12 residues. Germline V gene data show CDR1 as MDHEN and CDR2 as SYDVKM. V lost 3 bases to trimming and J lost 2 bases, with 5 bases between them. The CDR3: CASSFETYEQYF. CDR3 in DNA: TGTGCCAGCAGTTTCGAGACCTACGAGCAGTACTTC. The variable domain in full, completed from reference TRBV28 and TRBJ2-7, reads DVKVTQSSRYLVKRTGEKVFLECVQDMDHENMFWYRQDPGLGLRLIYFSYDVKMKEKGDIPEGYSVSREKKERFSLILESASTNQTSMYLCASSFETYEQYFGPGTRLTVT.

V gene TRBV6-4 combines with J gene TRBJ2-3, with TRBD2 as a possible D gene (6 bases). V shed 0 bases and J shed 3 bases, with 19 bases lying between them. The CDR3 has 18 residues. Germline assignment: CDR1 MRHNA and CDR2 SNTAGT. The CDR3 spells CASSDSRDLLGGTDTQYF. The CDR3 DNA is TGTGCCAGCAGTGACTCGCGGGACCTCCTTGGCGGTACAGATACGCAGTATTTT.

This rearrangement joins TRBV20-1 to TRBJ2-7, with D hard to call. Trimming took off 6 bases at V and 4 bases at J, with 7 bases between the two ends. The germline gives CDR1 DFQATT, CDR2 SNEGSKA (reference sequence). This CDR3 has 10 amino acids. Here the CDR3 reads CSAPLYEQYF. The CDR3 DNA reads as TGCAGTGCCCCATTATACGAGCAGTACTTC.

This chain uses TRBV15 with TRBJ1-1; D remains ambiguous. Per germline, CDR1 LNHNV and CDR2 YYDKDF (reference sequence). V was pared by 0 bases and J by 5 bases, with 7 bases between. The CDR3 has 13 amino acids. CDR3 coding DNA: TGTGCCACCAGCAGAGATGAGGCGACTGAAGCTTTCTTT. Translation: CATSRDEATEAFF.

This rearrangement joins TRBV7-8 to TRBJ2-1; possible D gene TRBD1, 6 bases. V shed 4 bases and J shed 5 bases, with 15 bases lying between them. Germline-derived CDR1 and CDR2 are SGHVS and FQNEAQ. CDR3 length equals 15 residues. The CDR3 DNA sequence: TGTGCCAGCAGCTATTATGGCGAGGGGGACAATGAGCAGTTCTTC. This sequence encodes CASSYYGEGDNEQFF.

The gene calls are TRBV10-3 and TRBJ1-3; no firm D call. Germline loops: CDR1 ENHRY, CDR2 SYGVKD. V lost 8 bases to trimming and J lost 0 bases, with 20 bases between them. The CDR3 loop spans 17 amino acids. For the CDR3, the DNA is TGTGCCATCCGTTACTACTACCCGAACGTCTCTGGAAACACCATATATTTT. Translation gives CAIRYYYPNVSGNTIYF.

This chain joins TRBV5-8 and TRBJ1-1, with 7 bases that match TRBD1. Germline values: CDR1 SGHTS, CDR2 YDEGEE. V dropped 0 bases and J dropped 4; count of bases not matched to a gene: 3. The CDR3 loop spans 14 amino acids. CDR3 sequence: CASSLVAGGTEAFF. CDR3 in DNA: TGTGCCAGCAGCTTGGTGGCAGGGGGCACTGAAGCTTTCTTT. Variable domain in full (rest from reference TRBV5-8 and TRBJ1-1): EAGVTQSPTHLIKTRGQQATLRCSPISGHTSVYWYQQALGLGLQFLLWYDEGEERNRGNFPPRFSGRQFPNYSSELNVNALELEDSALYLCASSLVAGGTEAFFGQGTRLTVV.

V and J are TRBV5-1 and TRBJ1-2; the match to TRBD1 covers 7 bases. V gave up 3 bases and J gave up 4 bases; unmatched junction bases: 3. The CDR3 totals 13 residues. CDR1 is SGHRS and CDR2 is YFSETQ in the germline V gene. In DNA, the CDR3 is TGCGCCAGCAGCTCGACAGGGCCCTATGGCTACACCTTC. Translation: CASSSTGPYGYTF.

V and J are TRBV10-3 and TRBJ2-7, with 7 bases identical to TRBD1. Looked up from germline, CDR1 is ENHRY and CDR2 is SYGVKD. CDR3 length: 11 residues. V shed 7 bases, J shed 6 bases, and the junction held 3 bases outside the gene matches. CDR3: CAITQGSEQYF. CDR3 nucleotide sequence: TGTGCCATCACACAGGGGAGCGAGCAGTACTTC.

The chain uses TRBV30 and TRBJ1-5; TRBD1 is a possible D gene (6 bases). This CDR3 comprises 13 residues. V lost 4 bases to trimming and J lost 7 bases, with 14 bases between them. CDR1 and CDR2 (germline): GTSNPN, SVGIG (reference sequence). The CDR3 reads CAWTAGGQQPQHF. The CDR3 nucleotides read TGTGCCTGGACCGCCGGGGGGCAACAGCCCCAGCATTTT.

This clone was found once. The chain links TRBV19 to TRBJ2-2; weak D call: TRBD2 (5 bases). The V and J ends lost 9 bases and 5 bases respectively, with 19 bases between them. CDR1 is LNHDA, CDR2 SQIVND, per germline (reference sequence). The CDR3 loop spans 15 amino acids. The CDR3 DNA follows: TGTGCCAGCAGAATGGGATCGGGGAATACCGGGGAGCTGTTTTTT. Its protein is CASRMGSGNTGELFF.

This chain joins TRBV25-1 and TRBJ2-3; 7 bases map to TRBD1. This CDR3 has 18 residues. V dropped 6 bases and J dropped 0; count of bases not matched to a gene: 15. Germline V gives CDR1 MGHDK, CDR2 SYGVNS. CDR3 sequence: CASRGTDLAAPSTDTQYF. The CDR3 DNA reads TGTGCCAGCAGGGGGACAGACCTCGCTGCCCCTAGCACAGATACGCAGTATTTT.

The rearrangement uses TRBV9 and TRBJ2-7; D is undetermined. The V end was cut by 0 bases, the J end by 0 bases, with 7 bases between. The CDR3 is made up of 14 amino acids. The germline CDR1 and CDR2 sequences are SGDLS and YYNGEE. Here the CDR3 reads CASSVGVSSYEQYF. CDR3 DNA: TGTGCCAGCAGCGTAGGGGTTTCCTCCTACGAGCAGTACTTC.

The V and J genes are TRBV5-1 and TRBJ2-7; 11 nucleotides match TRBD2. CDR3 length equals 16 residues. V trimming: 4 bases; J trimming: 4 bases; junction bases outside the gene matches: 10. Per the germline V gene, CDR1 is SGHRS and CDR2 is YFSETQ. The CDR3 coding sequence is TGCGCCAGCAGCCCTTATCGGGGACTAGCGGATTACGAGCAGTACTTC. Protein product: CASSPYRGLADYEQYF.

The chain carries TRBV13 and TRBJ2-2, with D maybe TRBD2 (6 bases). The length of the CDR3 is 17 residues. V shed 6 bases and J shed 0 bases, with 17 bases lying between them. Germline CDR1 is PRHDT and CDR2 is FYEKMQ (reference sequence). CDR3 sequence: CASSPRGGGTNTGELFF. In DNA form, the CDR3 reads TGTGCCAGCAGTCCCAGAGGAGGCGGGACGAACACCGGGGAGCTGTTTTTT.

The chain employs TRBV6-6 and TRBJ1-5; D unresolved. This CDR3 has 15 residues. Deletions cut 6 bases from V and 5 bases from J, with 17 bases between. CDR1 is MNHNY and CDR2 is SVGAGI in the germline V gene (reference sequence). CDR3 amino acids: CASSPRTIGYQPQHF. The DNA of the CDR3 is TGTGCCAGCAGCCCGCGGACCATCGGATATCAGCCCCAGCATTTT.

The chain carries TRBV5-1 and TRBJ2-7, with 7 bases identical to TRBD1. The CDR3 consists of 15 residues. The germline V gene has CDR1 SGHRS and CDR2 YFSETQ. The V segment lost 4 bases and the J segment 2 bases; nucleotides outside the gene matches: 9. The CDR3 bases are TGCGCCAGCAGCCCCGCCCCAGGGGGTACCTACGAGCAGTACTTC. The encoded protein is CASSPAPGGTYEQYF.

The chain carries TRBV28 and TRBJ1-1; TRBD1 is a possible D gene (6 bases). The V gene lost 5 bases and the J gene lost 1 base, with 17 bases spanning the gap. This CDR3 contains 16 residues. CDR1 MDHEN and CDR2 SYDVKM come from the germline V gene. CDR3 protein: CASSTRQAPGNTEAFF. The CDR3 coding sequence is TGTGCCAGCAGTACCCGACAGGCCCCAGGGAACACTGAAGCTTTCTTT. The whole variable domain, remainder taken from reference TRBV28 and TRBJ1-1, is DVKVTQSSRYLVKRTGEKVFLECVQDMDHENMFWYRQDPGLGLRLIYFSYDVKMKEKGDIPEGYSVSREKKERFSLILESASTNQTSMYLCASSTRQAPGNTEAFFGQGTRLTVV.

The genes are TRBV11-2 and TRBJ1-5, with TRBD1 matching over 10 bases. V gave up 1 base and J gave up 11 bases; unmatched junction bases: 5. CDR1 and CDR2 (germline): SGHAT, FQNNGV. The CDR3 is made up of 14 amino acids. The CDR3 DNA sequence: TGTGCCAGCAGCTTAGGGACAGGGGGGGGAGCCCAGCATTTT. This encodes CASSLGTGGGAQHF.

The chain uses TRBV19 and TRBJ2-3; D is undetermined. The CDR3 runs 15 residues. Between the trimmed V and J ends, which lost 3 bases and 0 bases, there was a span of 10 bases. Per germline, CDR1 LNHDA and CDR2 SQIVND (reference sequence). CDR3 sequence (DNA): TGTGCCAGTAGTATGCGGCATTCTAGCACAGATACGCAGTATTTT. It yields the protein CASSMRHSSTDTQYF.

The V and J genes are TRBV9 and TRBJ1-3; no firm D call. The V gene's germline CDR1 is SGDLS and CDR2 YYNGEE. The V and J ends lost 0 bases and 2 bases respectively, with 6 bases between them. This CDR3 is built from 14 residues. The CDR3 DNA follows: TGTGCCAGCAGCGTAGCGGGCGCTGGAAACACCATATATTTT. As protein: CASSVAGAGNTIYF. The whole variable domain, remainder taken from reference TRBV9 and TRBJ1-3, is DSGVTQTPKHLITATGQRVTLRCSPRSGDLSVYWYQQSLDQGLQFLIQYYNGEERAKGNILERFSAQQFPDLHSELNLSSLELGDSALYFCASSVAGAGNTIYFGEGSWLTVV.

The chain combines TRBV7-8 with TRBJ2-2, with 7 bases fitting TRBD1. Germline assignment: CDR1 SGHVS and CDR2 FQNEAQ. The CDR3 contains 15 residues. Germline trimming cut 7 bases from V and 3 bases from J; bases unmatched to any gene: 8. CDR3 sequence: CASNQDRFDTGELFF. CDR3 nucleotide sequence: TGTGCCAGCAATCAGGACAGGTTCGACACCGGGGAGCTGTTTTTT.

The V call is TRBV9, the J call TRBJ2-6; D might be TRBD2 (6 bases). Germline V lookup: CDR1 SGDLS, CDR2 YYNGEE. V was trimmed by 4 bases and J by 2 bases, leaving 10 bases between them. CDR3 size: 15 residues. CDR3 residues: CASSPGDTGANVLTF. DNA for the CDR3: TGTGCCAGCAGCCCGGGGGATACTGGGGCCAACGTCCTGACTTTC.

The rearrangement uses TRBV27 and TRBJ1-1, with D unclear. The CDR3 sequence is 14 residues long. Trimming shortened V by 1 base and J by 2 bases, and 8 bases separated the two germline ends. CDR1 and CDR2 from the germline V gene are MNHEY and SMNVEV (reference sequence). The CDR3 sequence is CASSLLGPNTEAFF. The CDR3 nucleotides read TGTGCCAGCAGTTTATTAGGCCCAAACACTGAAGCTTTCTTT.

This clone was seen a few times. V is TRBV30 and J is TRBJ2-3; TRBD2 agrees at 9 bases. Germline CDR1 reads GTSNPN; CDR2 reads SVGIG (reference sequence). The CDR3 is 17 residues long. Trimming took 3 bases from V and 4 from J; bases not matched to a gene: 14. DNA of the CDR3: TGTGCCTGGAGGGCCCCCGGGACTAGCCGCCGCTCAGATACGCAGTATTTT. This sequence encodes CAWRAPGTSRRSDTQYF.

This rearrangement joins TRBV7-8 to TRBJ2-7; 7 nucleotides line up with TRBD1. This CDR3 has 15 residues. Germline CDR1 SGHVS, CDR2 FQNEAQ. Losses at the gene ends were 1 base for V and 0 bases for J; bases not matched to a gene: 3. CDR3 sequence: CASSLGTGISYEQYF. The DNA of the CDR3 is TGTGCCAGCAGCTTAGGGACAGGCATCTCCTACGAGCAGTACTTC. Drawing the rest from reference TRBV7-8 and TRBJ2-7, the complete variable domain is GAGVSQSPRYKVAKRGQDVALRCDPISGHVSLFWYQQALGQGPEFLTYFQNEAQLDKSGLPSDRFFAERPEGSVSTLKIQRTQQEDSAVYLCASSLGTGISYEQYFGPGTRLTVT.